Reported below is one TCR beta chain. V was cut by 6 bases and J by 5 bases, with 25 bases left in between. Germline lookup yields CDR1 ENHRY and CDR2 SYGVKD. The CDR3 runs 17 residues. The entry originates in a study of T cell changes during pregnancy in multiple sclerosis. The method was immunoSEQ multiplex PCR; TCRdb's version includes in-frame clones alone and lacks a portion of them. Counted here are 88,000 or so clones, 92% occurring once; the ten biggest clones make up 2.5% to 3%. This TCR was sampled from a female donor with multiple sclerosis, enrolled in a pregnancy study. The sequenced sample was peripheral blood, obtained before pregnancy. The chain carries TRBV10-3 and TRBJ1-1, with D tentatively TRBD1 (5 bases). CDR3 loop: CAIRTLGGKSGRTEAFF. CDR3 coding DNA: TGTGCCATCAGGACCCTGGGGGGAAAAAGCGGGAGGACTGAAGCTTTCTTT.